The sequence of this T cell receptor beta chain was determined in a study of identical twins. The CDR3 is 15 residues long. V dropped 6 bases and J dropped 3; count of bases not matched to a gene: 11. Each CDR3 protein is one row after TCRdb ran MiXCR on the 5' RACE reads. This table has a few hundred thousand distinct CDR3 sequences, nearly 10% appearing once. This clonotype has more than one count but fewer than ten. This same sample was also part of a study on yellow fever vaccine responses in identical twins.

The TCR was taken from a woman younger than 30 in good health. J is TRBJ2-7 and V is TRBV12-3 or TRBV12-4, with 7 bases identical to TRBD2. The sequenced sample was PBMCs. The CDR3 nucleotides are TGTGCCAGCAGCGGGACGGAAGGGACTATCTACGAGCAGTACTTC. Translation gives CASSGTEGTIYEQYF.